The TCR beta chain under discussion was sequenced for a study of beta chain features in type 1 diabetes. Study-level findings and limits: There were fewer insertions and more deletions at the VDJ junctions of type 1 diabetes patients.

As to this clone: Its cognate antigen is unknown.

Reverse transcribing all isolated RNA meant expressed TCRB transcripts were sequenced. It was found that naive, central memory and regulatory T cell samples averaged about 3.4 million reads. Libraries were prepared by immunoSEQ multiplex PCR; TCRdb keeps only in-frame clonotypes and omits some of them. The table shows under 450,000 clones, with about 14% occurring only once. Germline lookup yields CDR1 MDHEN and CDR2 SYDVKM. V lost 3 bases and J 5 bases, leaving 8 bases between the germline ends. The CDR3 extends over 13 amino acids. The TCR sequence derives from a woman between 18 and 30 years old in good health. V and J are TRBV28 and TRBJ2-1; no clear D. Sequencing was performed on naive CD4+ T cells from blood. The CDR3 DNA follows: TGTGCCAGCAGTTTCTCTATTCACAATGAGCAGTTCTTC. Translated, it gives CASSFSIHNEQFF.